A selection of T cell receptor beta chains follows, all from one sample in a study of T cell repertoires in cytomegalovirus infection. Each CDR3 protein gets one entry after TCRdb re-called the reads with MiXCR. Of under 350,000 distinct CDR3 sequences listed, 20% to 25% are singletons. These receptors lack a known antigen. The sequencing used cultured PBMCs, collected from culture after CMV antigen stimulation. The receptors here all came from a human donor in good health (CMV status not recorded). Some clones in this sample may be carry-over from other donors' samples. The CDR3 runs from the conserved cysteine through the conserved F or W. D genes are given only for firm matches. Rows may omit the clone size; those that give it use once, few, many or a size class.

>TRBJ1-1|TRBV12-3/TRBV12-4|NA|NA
CASSTGSPEAFF
TGTGCCAGCAGTACAGGGTCCCCTGAAGCTTTCTTT
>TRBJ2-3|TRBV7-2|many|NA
CASSPGRPSTDTQYF
TGTGCCAGCAGCCCGGGACGTCCAAGCACAGATACGCAGTATTTT
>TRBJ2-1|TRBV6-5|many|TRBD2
CASSYIGLAGVNEQFF
TGTGCCAGCAGTTACATCGGACTAGCGGGAGTTAATGAGCAGTTCTTC
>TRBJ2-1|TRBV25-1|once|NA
CASSGLERGFYNEQFF
TGTGCCAGCAGTGGGCTTGAGAGGGGATTCTACAATGAGCAGTTCTTC
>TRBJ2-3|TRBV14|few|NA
CASSPPFEDTQYF
TGTGCCAGCAGCCCCCCCTTCGAAGATACGCAGTATTTT
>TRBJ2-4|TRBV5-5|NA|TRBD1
CASSSLVDRGLGVIQYF
TGTGCCAGCAGCTCCCTCGTGGACAGGGGGCTTGGGGTCATTCAGTACTTC
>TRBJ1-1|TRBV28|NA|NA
CASSSGSIEAFF
TGTGCCAGCAGTTCCGGATCGATCGAAGCTTTCTTT
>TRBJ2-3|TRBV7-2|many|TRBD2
CASRRGGGGGTDTQYF
TGTGCCAGCAGACGGGGCGGGGGTGGCGGGACAGATACGCAGTATTTT
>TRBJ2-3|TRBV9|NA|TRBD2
CASSVVGSGGMNTQYF
TGTGCCAGCAGCGTAGTAGGTAGCGGGGGGATGAATACGCAGTATTTT
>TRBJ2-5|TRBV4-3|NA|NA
CASSQGTGETQYF
TGCGCCAGCAGCCAGGGGACCGGGGAGACCCAGTACTTC
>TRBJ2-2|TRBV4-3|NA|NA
CASSQMTVNTGELFF
TGCGCCAGCAGCCAAATGACAGTGAACACCGGGGAGCTGTTTTTT
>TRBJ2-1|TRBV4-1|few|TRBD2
CASSQAPTSGSYDNEQFF
TGCGCCAGCAGCCAAGCCCCGACTAGCGGGAGTTACGACAATGAGCAGTTCTTC
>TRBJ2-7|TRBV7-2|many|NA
CASSGGISYEQYF
TGTGCCAGCAGCGGAGGGATCTCCTACGAGCAGTACTTC
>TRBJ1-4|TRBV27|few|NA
CASSSETGLVGEKLFF
TGTGCCAGCAGCTCGGAGACAGGACTGGTCGGCGAAAAACTGTTTTTT
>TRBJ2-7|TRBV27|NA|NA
CASRNLETVHEQYF
TGTGCCAGCCGAAACCTAGAGACAGTCCACGAGCAGTACTTC
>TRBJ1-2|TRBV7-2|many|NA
CASSPQGNLYGYTF
TGTGCCAGCAGCCCGCAGGGGAACTTGTATGGCTACACCTTC
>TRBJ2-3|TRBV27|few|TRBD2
CASSQLPGLADFDTQYF
TGTGCCAGCAGTCAGTTGCCGGGACTAGCCGACTTTGATACGCAGTATTTT
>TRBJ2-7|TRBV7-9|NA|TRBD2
CASSQRDGSREQYF
TGTGCCAGCAGCCAGCGGGACGGATCGCGCGAGCAGTACTTC
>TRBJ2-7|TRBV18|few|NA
CASSPGTLDYEQYF
TGTGCCAGCTCACCAGGGACCTTGGACTACGAGCAGTACTTC
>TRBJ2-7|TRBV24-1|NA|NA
CATGDGSYEQYF
TGTGCCACTGGGGACGGCTCCTACGAGCAGTACTTC
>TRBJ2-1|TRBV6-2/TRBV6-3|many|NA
CASRTNDRTFVDEQFF
TGTGCCAGCAGGACCAATGACAGGACGTTTGTGGATGAGCAGTTCTTC
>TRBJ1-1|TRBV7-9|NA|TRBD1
CASSLGLSDRANTEAFF
TGTGCCAGCAGCTTAGGCCTTTCAGACAGGGCGAACACTGAAGCTTTCTTT
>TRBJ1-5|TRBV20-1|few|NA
CSARDLDHYQPQHF
TGCAGTGCTAGAGATCTGGATCACTATCAGCCCCAGCATTTT
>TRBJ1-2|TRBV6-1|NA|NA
CASEGQGLGYGYTF
TGTGCCTCCGAAGGCCAGGGTCTGGGCTATGGCTACACCTTC
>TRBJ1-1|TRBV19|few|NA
CASSIVENTEAFF
TGTGCCAGTAGTATAGTCGAGAACACTGAAGCTTTCTTT
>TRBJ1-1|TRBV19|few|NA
CASRDSSEAFF
TGTGCCAGTAGGGACTCCTCGGAAGCTTTCTTT
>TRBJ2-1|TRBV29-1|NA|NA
CSVESGSSINNEQFF
TGCAGCGTTGAATCGGGGAGTTCCATTAACAATGAGCAGTTCTTC
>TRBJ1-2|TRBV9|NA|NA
CASSVSADYGYTF
TGTGCCAGCAGCGTATCGGCGGACTATGGCTACACCTTC
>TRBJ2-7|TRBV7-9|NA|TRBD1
CASSSSGTGGAPLYEQYF
TGTGCCAGCAGCTCGTCCGGGACAGGGGGCGCCCCCCTCTACGAGCAGTACTTC
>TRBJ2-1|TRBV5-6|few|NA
CASSLPLASVNEQFF
TGTGCCAGCAGCTTGCCACTAGCAAGTGTGAATGAGCAGTTCTTC
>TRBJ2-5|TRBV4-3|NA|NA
CASSTRRGGLQETQYF
TGCGCCAGCAGCACCCGGAGGGGCGGGCTGCAAGAGACCCAGTACTTC
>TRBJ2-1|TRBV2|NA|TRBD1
CASSGDRGRNEQFF
TGTGCCAGCAGTGGGGACAGGGGGCGGAATGAGCAGTTCTTC
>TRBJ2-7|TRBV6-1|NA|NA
CASSEGTEASYEQYF
TGTGCCAGCAGTGAGGGGACTGAAGCCTCCTACGAGCAGTACTTC
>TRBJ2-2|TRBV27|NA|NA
CASSLSIWDGELFF
TGTGCCAGCAGTTTATCGATTTGGGACGGGGAGCTGTTTTTT
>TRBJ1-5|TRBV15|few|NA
CATSRTRTDNQPQHF
TGTGCCACCAGCAGAACTCGGACAGATAATCAGCCCCAGCATTTT
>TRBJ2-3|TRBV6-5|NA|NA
CASSRTDTSTDTQYF
TGTGCCAGCAGCCGTACAGATACTAGCACAGATACGCAGTATTTT
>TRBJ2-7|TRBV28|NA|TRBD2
CASSPLPGGRTSYEQYF
TGTGCCAGCAGTCCCTTACCGGGAGGGAGGACCTCCTACGAGCAGTACTTC
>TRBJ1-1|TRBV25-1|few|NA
CASSIQDNTEAFF
TGTGCCAGCAGTATACAGGATAACACTGAAGCTTTCTTT
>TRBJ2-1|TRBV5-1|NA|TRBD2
CASSLVGGPGLAGVAEQFF
TGCGCCAGCAGCTTGGTTGGCGGGCCTGGACTAGCGGGAGTTGCTGAGCAGTTCTTC
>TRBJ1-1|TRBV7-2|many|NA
CASSLGRNSGGTEAFF
TGTGCCAGCAGCTTAGGTCGTAACTCTGGGGGCACTGAAGCTTTCTTT